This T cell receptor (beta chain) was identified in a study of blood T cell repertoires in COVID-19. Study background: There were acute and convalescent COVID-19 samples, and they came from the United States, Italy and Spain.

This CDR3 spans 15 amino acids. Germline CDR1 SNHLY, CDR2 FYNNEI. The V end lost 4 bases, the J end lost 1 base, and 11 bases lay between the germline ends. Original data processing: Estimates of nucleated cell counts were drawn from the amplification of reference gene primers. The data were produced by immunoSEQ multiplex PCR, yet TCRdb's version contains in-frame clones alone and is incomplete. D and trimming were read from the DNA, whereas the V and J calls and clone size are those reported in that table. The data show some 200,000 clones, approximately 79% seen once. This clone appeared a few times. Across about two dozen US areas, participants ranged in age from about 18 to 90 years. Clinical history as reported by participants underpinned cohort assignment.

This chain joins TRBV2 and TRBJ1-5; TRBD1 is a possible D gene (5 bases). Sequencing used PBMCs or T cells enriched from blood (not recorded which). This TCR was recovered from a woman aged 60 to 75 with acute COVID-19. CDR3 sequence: CASSGAGLSNQPQHF. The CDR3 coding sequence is TGTGCCAGCAGTGGCGCAGGGTTAAGCAATCAGCCCCAGCATTTT.